A single sample gave rise to the 7 T cell receptor beta chains below, sequenced in a study of blood T cell repertoires in COVID-19. Produced via immunoSEQ multiplex PCR; TCRdb's table is partial and in-frame only. The sample has roughly 200,000 clones; 84% are singletons. The sample comprised peripheral blood. The origin of the receptors is a human donor in a cohort sampled during active COVID-19.

The gene calls are TRBV6-4 and TRBJ1-1; D is possibly TRBD1 (6 bases). The CDR3 contains 14 residues. The V and J ends lost 6 bases and 2 bases respectively, with 13 bases between them. Germline CDR1 and CDR2: MRHNA and SNTAGT. In DNA, the CDR3 is TGTGCCAGCAGGAGAGACAGGTTCAACACTGAAGCTTTCTTT. Translated, it gives CASRRDRFNTEAFF.

The chain links TRBV18 to TRBJ1-2; TRBD1 might be the D (6 bases). Trimming stripped 2 bases from V and 2 bases from J, with 12 bases between. Germline assignment: CDR1 KGHSH and CDR2 LQKENI. This CDR3 contains 15 residues. The CDR3 bases are TGTGCCAGCTCACCATCTGGACAGAAAAACTATGGCTACACCTTC. This translates into CASSPSGQKNYGYTF.

The chain couples TRBV5-1 to TRBJ1-2; possible D gene TRBD1, 5 bases. CDR3 length: 14 amino acids. Per germline, CDR1 SGHRS and CDR2 YFSETQ. Trimming took off 2 bases at V and 5 bases at J, with 13 bases between the two ends. CDR3 residues: CASSLSGAEYGYTF. The CDR3 DNA follows: TGCGCCAGCAGCTTATCTGGGGCCGAGTATGGCTACACCTTC.

V usage is TRBV5-1 and J usage is TRBJ2-1; D uncertain. The CDR3 consists of 12 residues. Trimming pared 2 bases from V and 6 bases from J, leaving 6 bases between. CDR1 is SGHRS and CDR2 is YFSETQ in the germline V gene. The CDR3 loop is CASSLNFNEQFF. The CDR3 DNA reads TGCGCCAGCAGCTTAAACTTCAATGAGCAGTTCTTC.

This sequence joins TRBV2 and TRBJ2-1; D remains ambiguous. CDR1 is SNHLY, CDR2 FYNNEI, per germline. The CDR3 consists of 16 residues. Between the trimmed V and J ends, which lost 6 bases and 4 bases, there was a span of 19 bases. CDR3 sequence reads: CASSVGSPLVYNEQFF. As DNA, the CDR3 is TGTGCCAGCAGCGTCGGGTCCCCCTTGGTATACAATGAGCAGTTCTTC.

This chain uses TRBV11-3 with TRBJ1-1, with D maybe TRBD1 (5 bases). The germline CDR1 and CDR2 sequences are SGHNT and YENEEA. CDR3 length: 14 residues. V was shortened by 2 bases and J by 1 base, with 8 bases between the two germline ends. CDR3 residues: CASSLRGGNTEAFF. CDR3 nucleotide sequence: TGTGCCAGCAGCTTACGCGGGGGGAACACTGAAGCTTTCTTT.

This clone has ten or more counts. The chain carries TRBV4-2 and TRBJ1-4; 8 bases fit TRBD1. The V gene end was trimmed by 0 bases and the J gene end by 10 bases; junction bases not matched to a gene: 1. CDR3 length: 13 amino acids. The germline V gene has CDR1 LGHNA and CDR2 YNFKEQ. This chain's CDR3 is CASSQETGGKLFF. The CDR3, as DNA: TGTGCCAGCAGCCAAGAAACAGGGGGAAAACTGTTTTTT.